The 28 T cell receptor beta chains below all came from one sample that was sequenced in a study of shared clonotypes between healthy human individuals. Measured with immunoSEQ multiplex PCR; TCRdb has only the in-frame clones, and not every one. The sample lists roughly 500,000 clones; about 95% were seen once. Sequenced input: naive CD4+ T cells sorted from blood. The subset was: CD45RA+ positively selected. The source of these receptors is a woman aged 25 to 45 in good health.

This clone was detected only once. CDR3 bases: TGTGCCAGCAGCTTAGGGACACTCAATCAGCCCCAGCATTTT. Encoded protein: CASSLGTLNQPQHF. The chain recombines TRBV7-2 with TRBJ1-5; TRBD1 might be the D (5 bases). Germline V gene sequence: CDR1 SGHTA, CDR2 FQGNSA. The length of the CDR3 is 14 residues. V was trimmed by 1 base and J by 3 bases, leaving 7 bases between them.

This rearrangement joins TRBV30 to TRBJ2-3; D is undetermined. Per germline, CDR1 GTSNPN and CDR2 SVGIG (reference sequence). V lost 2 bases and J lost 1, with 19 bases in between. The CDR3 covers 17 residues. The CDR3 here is CAWSRRSAVPGTDTQYF. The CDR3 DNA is TGTGCCTGGAGTCGCCGCTCTGCCGTCCCGGGCACAGATACGCAGTATTTT.

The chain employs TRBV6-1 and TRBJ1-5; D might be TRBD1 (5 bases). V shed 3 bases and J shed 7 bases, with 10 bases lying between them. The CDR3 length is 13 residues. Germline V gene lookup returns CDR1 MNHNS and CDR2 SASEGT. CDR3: CASSDRARQPQHF. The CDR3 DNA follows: TGTGCCAGCAGTGACAGGGCGAGGCAGCCCCAGCATTTT.

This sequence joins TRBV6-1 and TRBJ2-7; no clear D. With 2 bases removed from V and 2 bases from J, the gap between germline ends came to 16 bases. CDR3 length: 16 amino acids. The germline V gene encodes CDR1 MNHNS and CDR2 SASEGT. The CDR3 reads CASSEPVGDTAYEQYF. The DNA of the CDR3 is TGTGCCAGCAGTGAACCCGTTGGTGACACGGCCTACGAGCAGTACTTC.

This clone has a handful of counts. For the CDR3, the DNA is TGTGCCAGCAGCTGGGGGCAGGGGACGAATCAGCCCCAGCATTTT. Translation gives CASSWGQGTNQPQHF. V and J are TRBV7-9 and TRBJ1-5, with D maybe TRBD1 (6 bases). V lost 4 bases and J lost 4, with 14 bases in between. The CDR3 runs to 15 residues. Germline V gene data show CDR1 as SEHNR and CDR2 as FQNEAQ (reference sequence).

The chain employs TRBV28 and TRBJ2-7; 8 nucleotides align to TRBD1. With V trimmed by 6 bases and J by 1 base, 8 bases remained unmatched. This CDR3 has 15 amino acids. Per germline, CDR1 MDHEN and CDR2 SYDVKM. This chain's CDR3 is CASRRQGKGSYEQYF. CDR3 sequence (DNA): TGTGCCAGCAGGCGACAGGGGAAAGGGTCCTACGAGCAGTACTTC. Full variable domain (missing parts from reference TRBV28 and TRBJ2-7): DVKVTQSSRYLVKRTGEKVFLECVQDMDHENMFWYRQDPGLGLRLIYFSYDVKMKEKGDIPEGYSVSREKKERFSLILESASTNQTSMYLCASRRQGKGSYEQYFGPGTRLTVT.

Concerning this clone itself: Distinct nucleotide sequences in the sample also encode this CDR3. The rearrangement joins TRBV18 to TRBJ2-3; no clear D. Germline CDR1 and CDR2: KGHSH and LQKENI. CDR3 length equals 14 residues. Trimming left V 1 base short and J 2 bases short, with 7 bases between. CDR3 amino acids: CASSPLQATDTQYF. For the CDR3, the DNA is TGTGCCAGCTCACCACTCCAGGCCACAGATACGCAGTATTTT. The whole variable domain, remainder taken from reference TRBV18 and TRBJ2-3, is NAGVMQNPRHLVRRRGQEARLRCSPMKGHSHVYWYRQLPEEGLKFMVYLQKENIIDESGMPKERFSAEFPKEGPSILRIQQVVRGDSAAYFCASSPLQATDTQYFGPGTRLTVL.

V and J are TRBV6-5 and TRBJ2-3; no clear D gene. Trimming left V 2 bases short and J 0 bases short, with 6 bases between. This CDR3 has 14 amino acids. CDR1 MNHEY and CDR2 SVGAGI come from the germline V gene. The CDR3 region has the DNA TGTGCCAGCAGTTACGGCGGAAGCACAGATACGCAGTATTTT. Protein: CASSYGGSTDTQYF.

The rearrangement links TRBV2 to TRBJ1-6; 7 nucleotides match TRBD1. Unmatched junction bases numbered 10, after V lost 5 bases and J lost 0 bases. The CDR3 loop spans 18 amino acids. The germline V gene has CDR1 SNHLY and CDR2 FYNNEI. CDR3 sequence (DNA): TGTGCCAGCAGTTCCGGGACAGTAACAACCTCCTATAATTCACCCCTCCACTTT. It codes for CASSSGTVTTSYNSPLHF.

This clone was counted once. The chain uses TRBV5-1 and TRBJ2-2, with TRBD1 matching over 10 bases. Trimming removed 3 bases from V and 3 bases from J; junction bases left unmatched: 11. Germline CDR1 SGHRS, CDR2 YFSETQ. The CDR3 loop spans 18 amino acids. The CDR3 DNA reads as TGCGCCAGCAGCTGGGCCGGGACAGGGGAATATTACACCGGGGAGCTGTTTTTT. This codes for CASSWAGTGEYYTGELFF.

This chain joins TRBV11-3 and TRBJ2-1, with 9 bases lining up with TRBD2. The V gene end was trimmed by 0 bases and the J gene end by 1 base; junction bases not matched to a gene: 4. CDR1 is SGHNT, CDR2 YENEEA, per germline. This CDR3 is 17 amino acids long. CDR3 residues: CASSLDSLAGSYNEQFF. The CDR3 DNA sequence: TGTGCCAGCAGCTTAGATTCACTAGCGGGTTCCTACAATGAGCAGTTCTTC.

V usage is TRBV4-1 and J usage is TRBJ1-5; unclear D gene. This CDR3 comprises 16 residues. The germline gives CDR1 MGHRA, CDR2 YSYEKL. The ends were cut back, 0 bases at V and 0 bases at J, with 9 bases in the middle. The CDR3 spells CASSQDRGVSNQPQHF. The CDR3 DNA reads TGCGCCAGCAGCCAAGATCGCGGGGTTAGCAATCAGCCCCAGCATTTT.

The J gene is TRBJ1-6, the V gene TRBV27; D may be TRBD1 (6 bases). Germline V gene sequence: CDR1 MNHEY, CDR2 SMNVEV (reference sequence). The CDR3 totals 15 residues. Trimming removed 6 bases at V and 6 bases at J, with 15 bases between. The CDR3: CASSRPGGANSPLHF. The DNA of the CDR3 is TGTGCCAGCAGCCGCCCGGGGGGGGCTAATTCACCCCTCCACTTT.

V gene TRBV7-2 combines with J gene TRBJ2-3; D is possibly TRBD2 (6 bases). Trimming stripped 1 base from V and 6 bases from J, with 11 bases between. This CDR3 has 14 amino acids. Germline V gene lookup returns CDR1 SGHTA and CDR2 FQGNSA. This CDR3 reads CASSLDTSPDTQYF. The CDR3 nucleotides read TGTGCCAGCAGCTTAGATACTAGCCCGGATACGCAGTATTTT.

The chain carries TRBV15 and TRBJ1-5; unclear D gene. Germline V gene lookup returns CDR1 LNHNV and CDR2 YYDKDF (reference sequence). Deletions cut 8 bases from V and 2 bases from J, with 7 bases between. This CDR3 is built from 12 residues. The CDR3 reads CATGHGNQPQHF. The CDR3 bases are TGTGCCACCGGGCACGGCAATCAGCCCCAGCATTTT.

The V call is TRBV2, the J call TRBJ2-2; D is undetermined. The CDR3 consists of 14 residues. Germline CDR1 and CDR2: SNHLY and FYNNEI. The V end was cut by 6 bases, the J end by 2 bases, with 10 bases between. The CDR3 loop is CASRRHLNTGELFF. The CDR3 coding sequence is TGTGCCAGCAGGAGACACTTAAACACCGGGGAGCTGTTTTTT. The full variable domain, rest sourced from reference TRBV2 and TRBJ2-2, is EPEVTQTPSHQVTQMGQEVILRCVPISNHLYFYWYRQILGQKVEFLVSFYNNEISEKSEIFDDQFSVERPDGSNFTLKIRSTKLEDSAMYFCASRRHLNTGELFFGEGSRLTVL.

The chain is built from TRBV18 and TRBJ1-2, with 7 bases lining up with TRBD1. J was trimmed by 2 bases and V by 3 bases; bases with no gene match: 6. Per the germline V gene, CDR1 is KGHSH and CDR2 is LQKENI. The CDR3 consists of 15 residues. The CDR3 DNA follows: TGTGCCAGCTCACCCTTAGGGGACAGAAACTATGGCTACACCTTC. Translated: CASSPLGDRNYGYTF.

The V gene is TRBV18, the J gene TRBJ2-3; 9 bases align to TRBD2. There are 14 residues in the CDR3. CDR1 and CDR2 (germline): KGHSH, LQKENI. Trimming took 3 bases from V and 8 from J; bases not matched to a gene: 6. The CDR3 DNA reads TGTGCCAGCTCACCCGAGTTAGCGGGAGCTACGCAGTATTTT. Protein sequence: CASSPELAGATQYF.

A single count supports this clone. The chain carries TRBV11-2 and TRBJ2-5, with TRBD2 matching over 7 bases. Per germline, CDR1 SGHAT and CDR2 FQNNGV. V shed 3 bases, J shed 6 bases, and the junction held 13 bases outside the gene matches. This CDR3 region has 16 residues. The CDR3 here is CASSFYDAGDGKTQYF. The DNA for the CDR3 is TGTGCCAGCAGCTTTTACGATGCGGGAGACGGAAAGACCCAGTACTTC.

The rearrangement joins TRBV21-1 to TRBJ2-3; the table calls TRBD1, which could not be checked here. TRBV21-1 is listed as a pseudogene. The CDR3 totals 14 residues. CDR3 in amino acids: CASPKFQGTDTQYF. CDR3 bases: TGTGCCAGCCCAAAATTTCAGGGCACAGATACGCAGTATTTT.

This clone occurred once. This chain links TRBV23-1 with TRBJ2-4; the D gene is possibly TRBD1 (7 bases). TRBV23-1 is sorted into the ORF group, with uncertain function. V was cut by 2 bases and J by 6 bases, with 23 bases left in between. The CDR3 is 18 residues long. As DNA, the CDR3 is TGCGCCAGCAGTCAACGCTTCCGGGGGACAGCTTATCCAAACATTCAGTACTTC. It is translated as CASSQRFRGTAYPNIQYF.

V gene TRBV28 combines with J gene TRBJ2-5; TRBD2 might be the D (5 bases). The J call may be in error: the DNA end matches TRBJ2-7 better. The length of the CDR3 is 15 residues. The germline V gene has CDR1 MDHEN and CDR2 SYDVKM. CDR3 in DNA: TGTGCCAGCACCGCCGGGATCGAGCATACGAGCGAGCAGTACTTC. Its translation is CASTAGIEHTSEQYF.

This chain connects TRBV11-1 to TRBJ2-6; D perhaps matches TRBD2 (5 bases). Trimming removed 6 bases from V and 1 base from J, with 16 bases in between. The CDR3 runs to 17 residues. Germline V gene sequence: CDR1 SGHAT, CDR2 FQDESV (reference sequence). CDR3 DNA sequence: TGTGCCAGCAGGCAGATGTCGAGGGTTTCTGGGGCCAACGTCCTGACTTTC. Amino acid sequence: CASRQMSRVSGANVLTF.

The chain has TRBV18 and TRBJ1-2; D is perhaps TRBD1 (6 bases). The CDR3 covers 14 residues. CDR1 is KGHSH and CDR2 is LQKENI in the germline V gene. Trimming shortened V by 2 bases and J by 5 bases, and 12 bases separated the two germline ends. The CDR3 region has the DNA TGTGCCAGCTCACCATCATCAGGGGATTATGGCTACACCTTC. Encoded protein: CASSPSSGDYGYTF.

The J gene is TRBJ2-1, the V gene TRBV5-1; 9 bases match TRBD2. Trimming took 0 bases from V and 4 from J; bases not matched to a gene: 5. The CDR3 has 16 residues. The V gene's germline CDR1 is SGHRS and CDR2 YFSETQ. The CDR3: CASSLVATSGYNEQFF. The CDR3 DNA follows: TGCGCCAGCAGCTTGGTGGCGACTAGCGGTTACAATGAGCAGTTCTTC.

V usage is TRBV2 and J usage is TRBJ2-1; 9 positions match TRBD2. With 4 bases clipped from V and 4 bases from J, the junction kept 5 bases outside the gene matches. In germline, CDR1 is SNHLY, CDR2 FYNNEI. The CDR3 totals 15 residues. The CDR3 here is CASSVTSGQYNEQFF. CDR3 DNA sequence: TGTGCCAGCAGTGTAACTAGCGGGCAATACAATGAGCAGTTCTTC. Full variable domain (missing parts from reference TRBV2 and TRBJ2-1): EPEVTQTPSHQVTQMGQEVILRCVPISNHLYFYWYRQILGQKVEFLVSFYNNEISEKSEIFDDQFSVERPDGSNFTLKIRSTKLEDSAMYFCASSVTSGQYNEQFFGPGTRLTVL.

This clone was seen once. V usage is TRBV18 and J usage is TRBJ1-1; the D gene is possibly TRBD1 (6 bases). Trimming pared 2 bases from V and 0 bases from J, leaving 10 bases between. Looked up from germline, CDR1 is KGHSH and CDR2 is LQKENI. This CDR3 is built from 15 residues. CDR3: CASSPRQGMNTEAFF. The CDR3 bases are TGTGCCAGCTCACCAAGGCAGGGGATGAACACTGAAGCTTTCTTT.

CDR3 coding DNA: TGCGCCAGCAGCCAAGTAGGACAGGGGGCTTTCGAGCAGTACTTC. This sequence encodes CASSQVGQGAFEQYF. The chain uses TRBV4-1 and TRBJ2-7; 11 nucleotides align to TRBD1. The germline V gene has CDR1 MGHRA and CDR2 YSYEKL. V trimming: 1 base; J trimming: 6 bases; junction bases outside the gene matches: 5. The CDR3 extends over 15 amino acids.